This TCR beta chain was captured in a study of cytomegalovirus exposure and HLA in healthy donors. General observations from the study: It was taken for granted in presence/absence analyses that sequencing depth across donors was roughly uniform.

The length of the CDR3 is 16 residues. Germline CDR1 and CDR2: LGHNA and YNFKEQ. Trimming left V 0 bases short and J 7 bases short, with 16 bases between. This clone turned up a few times. Its antigen remains unidentified. Amplification used 60 Vbeta primers and 13 Jbeta primers. TCRdb's table, derived via immunoSEQ multiplex PCR, lists solely in-frame clones and lacks some. This sample has roughly 110,000 clones; approximately 80% occur once, and the top ten carry 1.6%. The clonotype comes from a man in his fifties in good health and CMV-seronegative. This sequence joins TRBV4-2 and TRBJ1-5; D gene ambiguous. The sequenced material came from PBMCs. In nucleotides, the CDR3 is TGTGCCAGCAGCCAAGATTCGGCCAGCGGCGGGCAGCCCCAGCATTTT. Translation gives CASSQDSASGGQPQHF.